These T cell receptor beta chains were read from a single sample in a study of cytomegalovirus exposure and HLA in healthy donors. Measured with immunoSEQ multiplex PCR; TCRdb has only the in-frame clones, and not every one. The sample comprises 150,000 to 200,000 clones, 84% of which are singletons, and around 4.8% rests with the top ten. Source material: PBMCs. These receptors were taken from a girl aged 10-17 years in good health and CMV-seropositive. The CDR3 runs from the conserved cysteine through the conserved F or W. The D gene is left open where the match is weak. Not all rows give a size; the values are once, few, many and, for expanded clones, a class.

D gene | J gene | clone size | V gene | CDR3 DNA | CDR3 protein
. | TRBJ1-2 | few | TRBV7-9 | TGTGCCAGCAGCTTAGGAGTGGGGGCGGAGAATGGCTACACCTTC | CASSLGVGAENGYTF
TRBD1 | TRBJ1-2 | . | TRBV29-1 | TGCAGCGTTGTAGCAGGGGGCCCCAACTATGGCTACACCTTC | CSVVAGGPNYGYTF
. | TRBJ2-7 | . | TRBV27 | TGTGCCAGCAGTTTATCGCCGGCAAACTACGAGCAGTACTTC | CASSLSPANYEQYF
. | TRBJ2-7 | . | TRBV19 | TGTGCCAGTAGTACGACCGGGACATCCTACGAGCAGTACTTC | CASSTTGTSYEQYF
. | TRBJ1-2 | . | TRBV6-5 | TGTGCCAGCAGTACCGGACAGAAGACTAACTATGGCTACACCTTC | CASSTGQKTNYGYTF
. | TRBJ1-1 | . | TRBV7-3 | TGTGCCGGCAGCTTACAGGGTTTGAACACTGAAGCTTTCTTT | CAGSLQGLNTEAFF
TRBD1 | TRBJ2-7 | . | TRBV10-3 | TGTGCCATCAGTGATACCGGGACAGGGATCTCCTCCTACGAGCAGTACTTC | CAISDTGTGISSYEQYF
. | TRBJ1-1 | . | TRBV5-6 | TGTGCCAGCAGCTTGTATTCGAGCCGGGGGATGAACACTGAAGCTTTCTTT | CASSLYSSRGMNTEAFF
. | TRBJ2-7 | . | TRBV6-5 | TGTGCCAGCAGCCGACTACAGGGTTCTAACGAGCAGTACTTC | CASSRLQGSNEQYF
TRBD2 | TRBJ2-3 | . | TRBV6-4 | TGTGCCAGCAGTGAAGGTTCGGGGGGAGATACGCAGTATTTT | CASSEGSGGDTQYF
. | TRBJ1-2 | . | TRBV11-3 | TGTGCCAGCAGCCTCAGCGACAGCCGTAGCTATGGCTACACCTTC | CASSLSDSRSYGYTF
TRBD1 | TRBJ1-1 | few | TRBV14 | TGTGCCAGCAGCCCACTGACAGGGGGGAAAACTGAAGCTTTCTTT | CASSPLTGGKTEAFF
TRBD1 | TRBJ2-7 | . | TRBV5-5 | TGTGCCAGCAGCTCGATGACAGGGGGCGAGCAGTACTTC | CASSSMTGGEQYF
. | TRBJ1-2 | . | TRBV30 | TGTGCCTGGACCCCCTGGGGGCGTGATGGCTACACCTTC | CAWTPWGRDGYTF
TRBD1 | TRBJ2-1 | once | TRBV5-4 | TGTGCCAGCAGCCTCGGGACAGGGCCGTCCTACAATGAGCAGTTCTTC | CASSLGTGPSYNEQFF
. | TRBJ1-2 | few | TRBV6-1 | TGTGCCAGCAGTGTTCTGGGGAGGGATGGCTACACCTTC | CASSVLGRDGYTF
TRBD1 | TRBJ1-1 | . | TRBV6-5 | TGTGCCAGCAGTAGTGGCAGGGGGTACACTGAAGCTTTCTTT | CASSSGRGYTEAFF
TRBD1 | TRBJ1-3 | . | TRBV7-9 | TGTGCCAGCAGCTTGGGGACAGGGTCGATCTCTGGAAACACCATATATTTT | CASSLGTGSISGNTIYF
. | TRBJ2-1 | . | TRBV5-4 | TGTGCCAGCAGCTTACAAGGGGGGGCGTACAATGAGCAGTTCTTC | CASSLQGGAYNEQFF
. | TRBJ1-1 | . | TRBV28 | TGTGCCAGCAGTTCCCGGGGGAACAGTGAAGCTTTCTTT | CASSSRGNSEAFF
. | TRBJ1-3 | . | TRBV5-1 | TGCGCCAGCAGCGACGGGATTAGCTCTGGAAACACCATATATTTT | CASSDGISSGNTIYF
. | TRBJ2-7 | . | TRBV4-1 | TGCGCCAGCAGCCTACGAGGAGGGGACTCCTACGAGCAGTACTTC | CASSLRGGDSYEQYF
TRBD1 | TRBJ2-5 | once | TRBV19 | TGTGCCAGTAGTACAGGACAGGGACGTTGGGAGACCCAGTACTTC | CASSTGQGRWETQYF
. | TRBJ2-2 | once | TRBV6-6 | TGTGCCAGCAGTTACTCGACTGAGGCCGGGGAGCTGTTTTTT | CASSYSTEAGELFF
TRBD1 | TRBJ1-2 | . | TRBV9 | TGTGCCAGCCGAACACAGGGGGCGGACTATGGCTACACCTTC | CASRTQGADYGYTF
TRBD1 | TRBJ1-1 | . | TRBV7-6 | TGTGCCAGCAGCGCCGGGACAGGGGCGAACACTGAAGCTTTCTTT | CASSAGTGANTEAFF
. | TRBJ1-5 | . | TRBV6-6 | TGTGCCAGCAGCCCCCTAACTTTCTATCAGCCCCAGCATTTT | CASSPLTFYQPQHF
TRBD1 | TRBJ1-5 | . | TRBV5-1 | TGCGCCAGCAGCTTGGGGGACAGGGATAATCAGCCCCAGCATTTT | CASSLGDRDNQPQHF
TRBD1 | TRBJ2-7 | . | TRBV7-6 | TGTGCCAGCAGCTTAGAGGGACAGGGGCTTGCCTACGAGCAGTACTTC | CASSLEGQGLAYEQYF
TRBD1 | TRBJ1-2 | few | TRBV5-1 | TGCGCCAGCAGCTTGGTGCCAGGGGGTCTTGAGGGCTACACCTTC | CASSLVPGGLEGYTF
TRBD1 | TRBJ1-5 | . | TRBV4-1 | TGCGCCAGCAGCCGAATCGTCTCTGCAGGACAGGGGGTATATCAGCCCCAGCATTTT | CASSRIVSAGQGVYQPQHF
. | TRBJ1-2 | . | TRBV5-4 | TGTGCCAGCAGCGGCGGTGGCTATGGCTACACCTTC | CASSGGGYGYTF
TRBD1 | TRBJ1-1 | . | TRBV29-1 | TGCAGCGTACGGACAGGGCCTGAAGCTTTCTTT | CSVRTGPEAFF
. | TRBJ1-2 | . | TRBV4-1 | TGCGCCAGCAGCCAGACAGGCACCATCTATGGCTACACCTTC | CASSQTGTIYGYTF
. | TRBJ2-7 | . | TRBV2 | TGTGCCAGCAGGCCCCAGGTCGGCGACGAGCAGTACTTC | CASRPQVGDEQYF
. | TRBJ1-1 | . | TRBV30 | TGTGCCTGGAGTTCGACACCGAACACTGAAGCTTTCTTT | CAWSSTPNTEAFF
. | TRBJ1-1 | . | TRBV19 | TGTGCCAGTACCCCTCAAAATGCGGGCCCTAGAATGAACACTGAAGCTTTCTTT | CASTPQNAGPRMNTEAFF
. | TRBJ1-5 | once | TRBV30 | TGTGCCTGGAGTGCGGGGAATCAGCCCCAGCATTTT | CAWSAGNQPQHF
. | TRBJ2-7 | few | TRBV7-8 | TGTGCCAGCAGCCCCGAGACTAGCTCCTACGAGCAGTACTTC | CASSPETSSYEQYF
TRBD1 | TRBJ1-1 | . | TRBV10-2 | TGCGCCAGCGGACCTGGACAGGGAAACCCTGAAGCTTTCTTT | CASGPGQGNPEAFF
TRBD1 | TRBJ1-2 | . | TRBV5-1 | TGCGCCAGCAGCTTCCCTGACAGGGTCCCCGGAGGCTACACCTTC | CASSFPDRVPGGYTF
TRBD1 | TRBJ2-7 | . | TRBV7-2 | TGTGCCAGCAGACAAGCCGGGACAGGGATTACCGAGCAGTACTTC | CASRQAGTGITEQYF